What follows are 26 T cell receptor beta chains derived from one specimen sequenced in a study of CD8 T cells in ankylosing spondylitis. These receptors have no identified antigens. A single record per CDR3 protein comes from TCRdb applying MiXCR to the 5' RACE reads. The sample includes about 510,000 distinct CDR3 sequences, roughly 5% of them seen just once. Overall study findings and caveats: A motif in TCR beta, a set of roughly 8 highly homologous variants, appeared characteristic of ankylosing spondylitis blood.

Sequencing was done on a sample of blood, either unsorted or a sorted T cell fraction (not recorded which). Receptors were obtained from a male donor with ankylosing spondylitis.

This clonotype was found many times. DNA of the CDR3: TGTGCCAGCAGCCAGGACAGGGGTAGCGGCGAAAAACTGTTTTTT. Translating it yields CASSQDRGSGEKLFF. The chain has TRBV12-3 or TRBV12-4 and TRBJ1-4; TRBD1 matches 9 bases. With 6 bases clipped from V and 8 bases from J, the junction kept 10 bases outside the gene matches. The CDR3 runs to 15 residues.

This clonotype was recorded many times. V usage is TRBV20-1 and J usage is TRBJ2-5; D gene ambiguous. The V gene lost 3 bases and the J gene lost 4 bases, with 12 bases spanning the gap. This CDR3 has 13 residues. The germline V gene has CDR1 DFQATT and CDR2 SNEGSKA (reference sequence). DNA for the CDR3: TGCAGTGCTAGGATGGTCTGGGGAGAGACCCAGTACTTC. Translation: CSARMVWGETQYF.

This clonotype was counted many times. The gene calls are TRBV28 and TRBJ2-3; 8 bases match TRBD2. Germline-derived CDR1 and CDR2 are MDHEN and SYDVKM. This CDR3 region has 16 residues. Trimming cost V 6 bases and J 1 base; bases outside gene matches: 9. CDR3 amino acids: CASRPAGRGGTDTQYF. CDR3 nucleotides: TGTGCCAGCAGACCCGCTGGGCGGGGGGGCACAGATACGCAGTATTTT.

This clonotype was seen many times. The chain has TRBV6-5 and TRBJ2-7; 8 nucleotides match TRBD1. Germline values: CDR1 MNHEY, CDR2 SVGAGI. V lost 3 bases and J lost 3; bases outside the gene matches: 7. This CDR3 comprises 15 residues. This chain's CDR3 is CASSYRQGTNYEQYF. Written as DNA, the CDR3 is TGTGCCAGCAGTTATAGACAGGGGACCAACTACGAGCAGTACTTC.

This clonotype was counted at least ten times. The rearrangement uses TRBV7-9 and TRBJ2-5; D gene uncertain. CDR1 and CDR2 (germline): SEHNR, FQNEAQ (reference sequence). V gave up 6 bases and J gave up 2 bases, with 1 base separating them. The CDR3 runs 10 residues. The CDR3 here is CASRQETQYF. CDR3 in DNA: TGTGCCAGCAGACAAGAGACCCAGTACTTC.

This clonotype was detected a few times. The V gene is TRBV20-1, the J gene TRBJ2-7; 12 bases agree with TRBD2. There are 14 residues in the CDR3. Germline lookup yields CDR1 DFQATT and CDR2 SNEGSKA (reference sequence). Trimming removed 6 bases from V and 0 bases from J; junction bases left unmatched: 3. The DNA of the CDR3 is TGCAGTGCAAAGGGACTAGCGGGCTCCTACGAGCAGTACTTC. This sequence encodes CSAKGLAGSYEQYF.

This clonotype was counted many times. The chain uses TRBV20-1 and TRBJ1-4; D uncertain. Trimming left V 5 bases short and J 6 bases short, with 13 bases between. This CDR3 comprises 13 residues. CDR1 is DFQATT and CDR2 is SNEGSKA in the germline V gene (reference sequence). The CDR3 here is CSAPGRYHEKLFF. The CDR3 nucleotides are TGCAGTGCTCCTGGCAGGTATCATGAAAAACTGTTTTTT.

The table lists this clonotype with a count of one. Compared with germline, one end of the junction differs, possibly owing to a read error. CDR3 protein: CRARGTSGGSANTGELFF. Here the CDR3 DNA reads TGCAGGGCTAGAGGGACTAGCGGGGGTTCCGCGAACACCGGGGAGCTGTTTTTT. The rearrangement uses TRBV20-1 and TRBJ2-2, with 14 nucleotides matching TRBD2. Germline V gene lookup returns CDR1 DFQATT and CDR2 SNEGSKA (reference sequence). There are 18 residues in the CDR3.

This clonotype was counted once. The chain uses TRBV5-1 and TRBJ2-1; 10 bases are a match to TRBD2. The CDR3 extends over 13 amino acids. Unmatched junction bases numbered 6, after V lost 4 bases and J lost 11 bases. Germline CDR1 SGHRS, CDR2 YFSETQ. The CDR3 spells CASSVGTSEKQFF. CDR3 in DNA: TGCGCCAGCAGCGTAGGGACTAGCGAAAAGCAGTTCTTC. Filled out from reference TRBV5-1 and TRBJ2-1, the complete variable domain reads KAGVTQTPRYLIKTRGQQVTLSCSPISGHRSVSWYQQTPGQGLQFLFEYFSETQRNKGNFPGRFSGRQFSNSRSEMNVSTLELGDSALYLCASSVGTSEKQFFGPGTRLTVL.

The chain carries TRBV28 and TRBJ1-2; TRBD1 agrees at 8 bases. The germline gives CDR1 MDHEN, CDR2 SYDVKM. This CDR3 spans 15 amino acids. Trimming cost V 6 bases and J 8 bases; bases outside gene matches: 14. The CDR3 coding sequence is TGTGCCAGCAGCCTCTCTGTGACAGGGGAAAGGGGCTACACCTTC. Translation: CASSLSVTGERGYTF.

This clonotype was seen ten or more times. V is TRBV20-1 and J is TRBJ1-4; 8 bases line up with TRBD1. Per the germline V gene, CDR1 is DFQATT and CDR2 is SNEGSKA (reference sequence). There are 15 residues in the CDR3. J lost 6 bases, V lost 8 bases, and 14 bases had no gene match. CDR3 protein: CSPFSPGTGDEKLFF. The CDR3 DNA is TGCAGTCCATTTTCCCCCGGGACAGGCGATGAAAAACTGTTTTTT.

The table lists this clonotype with a few counts. The CDR3 DNA reads as TGCAGTGCTAGCCAGGGCTCTGGGGCCAACGTCCTGACTTTC. Protein: CSASQGSGANVLTF. The genes are TRBV20-1 and TRBJ2-6; D is perhaps TRBD1 (5 bases). This CDR3 region has 14 residues. Germline loops: CDR1 DFQATT, CDR2 SNEGSKA (reference sequence). V was shortened by 3 bases and J by 0 bases, with 6 bases between the two germline ends.

This clonotype appeared many times. The V and J genes are TRBV4-2 and TRBJ1-2; TRBD1 agrees at 8 bases. Germline values: CDR1 LGHNA, CDR2 YNFKEQ. V lost 0 bases to trimming and J lost 8 bases; unmatched junction nucleotides: 14. The CDR3 extends over 17 amino acids. This CDR3 is CASSQDWQGALLRGYTF. In nucleotides, the CDR3 is TGTGCCAGCAGCCAAGATTGGCAGGGGGCACTTCTGCGCGGCTACACCTTC.

This clonotype was seen many times. The rearrangement links TRBV7-9 to TRBJ2-7; D remains unclear. There are 11 residues in the CDR3. Deletions cut 5 bases from V and 7 bases from J, with 9 bases between. The germline CDR1 and CDR2 sequences are SEHNR and FQNEAQ (reference sequence). The CDR3 sequence is CASSLSVEQYF. In DNA form, the CDR3 reads TGTGCCAGCAGCCTCAGCGTGGAGCAGTACTTC. Full variable domain (rest looked up from reference TRBV7-9 and TRBJ2-7): DTGVSQNPRHKITKRGQNVTFRCDPISEHNRLYWYRQTLGQGPEFLTYFQNEAQLEKSRLLSDRFSAERPKGSFSTLEIQRTEQGDSAMYLCASSLSVEQYFGPGTRLTVT.

This clonotype has a count of ten or more. The chain has TRBV7-2 and TRBJ2-4; D is perhaps TRBD1 (6 bases). Germline CDR1 SGHTA, CDR2 FQGNSA. The CDR3 extends over 14 amino acids. Trimming shortened V by 3 bases and J by 5 bases, and 11 bases separated the two germline ends. CDR3 protein: CASSLSGAQNIQYF. CDR3 DNA sequence: TGTGCCAGCAGCTTGTCAGGGGCTCAAAACATTCAGTACTTC.

DNA for the CDR3: TGCAGTGCTAGAGATCATAAGGGCGGGAGGCCCTACGAGCAGTACTTC. Its translation: CSARDHKGGRPYEQYF. This rearrangement joins TRBV20-1 to TRBJ2-7; 8 bases align to TRBD2. Germline CDR1 DFQATT, CDR2 SNEGSKA (reference sequence). Trimming cost V 0 bases and J 2 bases; bases outside gene matches: 9. CDR3 size: 16 residues.

This clonotype was observed many times. The chain links TRBV7-2 to TRBJ2-3; possibly TRBD1 or TRBD2 for D (6 bases each). The V end lost 1 base, the J end lost 1 base, and 15 bases lay between the germline ends. The CDR3 has 17 residues. CDR1 is SGHTA, CDR2 FQGNSA, per germline. The CDR3 reads CASSLVQGRRRTDTQYF. DNA for the CDR3: TGTGCCAGCAGCTTAGTCCAGGGGAGGAGGCGCACAGATACGCAGTATTTT.

This clonotype was recorded at least ten times. The gene calls are TRBV12-3 or TRBV12-4 and TRBJ2-4, with D perhaps being TRBD1 or TRBD2 (6 bases each). The CDR3 totals 19 residues. The V and J ends lost 6 bases and 0 bases respectively, with 24 bases between them. This CDR3 reads CASSRRRGLLYQAKNIQYF. Written as DNA, the CDR3 is TGTGCCAGCAGCCGACGGAGGGGGTTGCTATATCAAGCCAAAAACATTCAGTACTTC.

This clonotype was found many times. The chain carries TRBV29-1 and TRBJ1-2, with 9 positions matching TRBD1. CDR1 is SQVTM, CDR2 ANQGSEA, per germline. J was trimmed by 9 bases and V by 2 bases; bases with no gene match: 4. The CDR3 totals 12 residues. The CDR3 DNA sequence: TGCAGCGTTGAACTACAGGGGGCGAGCTACACCTTC. This gives the protein CSVELQGASYTF.

This clonotype was counted at least ten times. The V and J genes are TRBV4-3 and TRBJ2-7; D is uncertain. The CDR3 extends over 16 amino acids. The germline V gene encodes CDR1 LGHNA and CDR2 YSLEER. Trimming cost V 0 bases and J 0 bases, with 12 bases left between them. CDR3 nucleotide sequence: TGCGCCAGCAGCCAAGATTGGTCTGGGTTCTCCTACGAGCAGTACTTC. Its protein product is CASSQDWSGFSYEQYF.

This clonotype appeared a few times. This chain links TRBV29-1 with TRBJ2-2, with D perhaps TRBD2 (5 bases). This CDR3 is 13 amino acids long. The V and J ends lost 5 bases and 2 bases respectively, with 9 bases between them. Per germline, CDR1 SQVTM and CDR2 ANQGSEA. CDR3 loop: CSVFGENTGELFF. In DNA form, the CDR3 reads TGCAGCGTTTTCGGGGAAAACACCGGGGAGCTGTTTTTT.

This clonotype was seen a few times. The chain recombines TRBV3-1 with TRBJ1-2, with D possibly matching TRBD1 (6 bases). Germline V gene data show CDR1 as LGHDT and CDR2 as YNNKEL (reference sequence). Trimming left V 4 bases short and J 5 bases short, with 17 bases between. The CDR3 is made up of 15 amino acids. The CDR3 loop is CASSLTGIPKYGYTF. Written as DNA, the CDR3 is TGTGCCAGCAGCCTTACAGGGATCCCGAAATATGGCTACACCTTC.

The table lists this clonotype with many counts. The J gene is TRBJ2-1, the V gene TRBV6-2 or TRBV6-3; 7 positions agree with TRBD2. Trimming cost V 2 bases and J 3 bases; bases outside gene matches: 7. There are 16 residues in the CDR3. Per germline, CDR1 MNHEY and CDR2 SVGEGT. CDR3 loop: CASSYGAGIIYNEQFF. The DNA for the CDR3 is TGTGCCAGCAGTTACGGAGCGGGGATTATCTACAATGAGCAGTTCTTC.

At least ten counts were recorded for this clonotype. The gene calls are TRBV28 and TRBJ1-2, with D perhaps matching TRBD1 (6 bases). The germline V gene has CDR1 MDHEN and CDR2 SYDVKM. V lost 8 bases to trimming and J lost 8 bases, with 15 bases between them. This CDR3 comprises 12 residues. CDR3 residues: CASQAQGWGYTF. In nucleotides, the CDR3 is TGTGCCAGCCAGGCCCAGGGGTGGGGCTACACCTTC.

This clonotype came up many times. The chain carries TRBV28 and TRBJ1-2; D unclear. V shed 2 bases and J shed 3 bases, with 19 bases lying between them. This CDR3 has 17 residues. Germline V gives CDR1 MDHEN, CDR2 SYDVKM. The CDR3: CASSLASGSPSHYGYTF. The CDR3 DNA reads TGTGCCAGCAGTTTAGCGTCGGGCAGTCCTTCCCACTATGGCTACACCTTC.

This clonotype was counted ten times or more. The V gene is TRBV5-1, the J gene TRBJ1-2, with 9 bases that match TRBD1. Germline V CDR1 and CDR2: SGHRS, YFSETQ. The CDR3 loop spans 16 amino acids. V gave up 3 bases and J gave up 5 bases; unmatched junction bases: 11. CDR3: CASSWGQGPSPYGYTF. As DNA, the CDR3 is TGCGCCAGCAGCTGGGGACAGGGCCCATCGCCATATGGCTACACCTTC.